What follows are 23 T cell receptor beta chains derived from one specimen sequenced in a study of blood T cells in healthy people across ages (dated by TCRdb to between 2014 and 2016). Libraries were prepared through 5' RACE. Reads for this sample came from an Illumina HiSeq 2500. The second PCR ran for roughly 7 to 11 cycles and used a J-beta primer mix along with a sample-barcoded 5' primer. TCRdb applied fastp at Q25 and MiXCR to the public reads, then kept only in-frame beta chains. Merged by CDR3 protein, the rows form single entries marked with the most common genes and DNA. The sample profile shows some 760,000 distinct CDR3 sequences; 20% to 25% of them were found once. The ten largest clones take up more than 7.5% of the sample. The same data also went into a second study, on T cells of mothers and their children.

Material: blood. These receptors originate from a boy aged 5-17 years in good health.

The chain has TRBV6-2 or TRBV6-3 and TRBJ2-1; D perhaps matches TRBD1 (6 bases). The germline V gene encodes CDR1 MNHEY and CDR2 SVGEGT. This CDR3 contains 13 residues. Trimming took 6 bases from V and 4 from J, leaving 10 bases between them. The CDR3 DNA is TGTGCCAGCAGAACCGACAGGTACAATGAGCAGTTCTTC. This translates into CASRTDRYNEQFF.

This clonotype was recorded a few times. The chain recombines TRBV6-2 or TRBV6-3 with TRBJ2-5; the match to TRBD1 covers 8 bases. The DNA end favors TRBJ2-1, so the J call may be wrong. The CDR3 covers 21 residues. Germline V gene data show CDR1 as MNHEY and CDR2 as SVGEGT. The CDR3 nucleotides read TGTGCCAGCAGTTACTCGATCCCGGGACAGGCTACTAAGAATTTCTACAATGAGCAGTTCTTC. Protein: CASSYSIPGQATKNFYNEQFF.

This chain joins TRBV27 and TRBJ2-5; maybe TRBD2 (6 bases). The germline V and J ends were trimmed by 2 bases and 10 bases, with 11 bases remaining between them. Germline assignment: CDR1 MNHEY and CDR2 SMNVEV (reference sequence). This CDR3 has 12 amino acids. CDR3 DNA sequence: TGTGCCAGCAGTTTAGGAGGGCAGGACCAGTACTTC. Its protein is CASSLGGQDQYF.

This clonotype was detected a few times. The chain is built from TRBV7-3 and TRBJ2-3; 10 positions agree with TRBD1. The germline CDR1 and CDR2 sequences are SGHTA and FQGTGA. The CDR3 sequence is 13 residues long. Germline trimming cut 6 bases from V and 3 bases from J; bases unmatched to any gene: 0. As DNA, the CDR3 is TGTGCCAGCAGGGACAGGGGGACAGATACGCAGTATTTT. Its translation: CASRDRGTDTQYF.

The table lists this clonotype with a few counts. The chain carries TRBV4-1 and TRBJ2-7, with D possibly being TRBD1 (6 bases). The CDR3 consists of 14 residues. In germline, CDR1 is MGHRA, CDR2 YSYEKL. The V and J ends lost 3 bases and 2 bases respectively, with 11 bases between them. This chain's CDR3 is CASSQYRETYEQYF. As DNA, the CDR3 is TGCGCCAGCAGCCAGTACAGGGAAACCTACGAGCAGTACTTC.

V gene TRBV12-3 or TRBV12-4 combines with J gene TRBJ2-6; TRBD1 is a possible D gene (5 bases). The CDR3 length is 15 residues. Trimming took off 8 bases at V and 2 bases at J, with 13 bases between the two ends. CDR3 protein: CASFLTGTGANVLTF. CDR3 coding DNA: TGTGCCAGCTTCCTAACAGGAACTGGGGCCAACGTCCTGACTTTC.

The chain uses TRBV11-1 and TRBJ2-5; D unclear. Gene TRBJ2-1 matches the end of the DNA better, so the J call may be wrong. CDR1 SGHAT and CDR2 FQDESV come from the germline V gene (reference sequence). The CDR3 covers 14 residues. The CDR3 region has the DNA TGTGCCAGCAGTATAAACCCTAGGTCACGGGAGCAGTTCTTC. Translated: CASSINPRSREQFF.

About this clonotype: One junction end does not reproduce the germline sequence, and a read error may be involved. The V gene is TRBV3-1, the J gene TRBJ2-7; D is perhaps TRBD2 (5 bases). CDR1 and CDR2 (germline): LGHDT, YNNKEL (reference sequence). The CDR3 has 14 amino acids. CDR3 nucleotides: TGTGCCAGCAACCAAGAATTACTAGCCTACGAGCAGTACTTC. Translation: CASNQELLAYEQYF.

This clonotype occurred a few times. CDR3 in amino acids: CASSSNPGGSYNEQFF. The CDR3 DNA reads TGTGCCAGCAGCTCTAACCCGGGAGGGTCCTACAATGAGCAGTTCTTC. The chain employs TRBV11-2 and TRBJ2-1; 8 bases agree with TRBD2. J gave up 1 base and V 4 bases, and 6 bases lay outside the gene matches. From germline, CDR1 is SGHAT and CDR2 FQNNGV. The CDR3 is 16 residues long.

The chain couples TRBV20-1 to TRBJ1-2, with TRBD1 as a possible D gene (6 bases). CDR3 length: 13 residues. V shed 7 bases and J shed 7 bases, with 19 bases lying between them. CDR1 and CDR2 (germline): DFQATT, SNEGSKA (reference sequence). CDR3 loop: CSGSPTGMGGYTF. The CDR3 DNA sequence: TGCAGTGGTAGTCCCACAGGGATGGGTGGCTACACCTTC.

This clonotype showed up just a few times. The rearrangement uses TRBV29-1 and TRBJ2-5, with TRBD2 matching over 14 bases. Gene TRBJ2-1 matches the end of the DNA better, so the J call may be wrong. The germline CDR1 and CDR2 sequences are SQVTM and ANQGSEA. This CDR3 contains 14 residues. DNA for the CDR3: TGCAGCGTTGGCCGACTAGCGGGGGGGCTTGAGCAGTTCTTC. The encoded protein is CSVGRLAGGLEQFF.

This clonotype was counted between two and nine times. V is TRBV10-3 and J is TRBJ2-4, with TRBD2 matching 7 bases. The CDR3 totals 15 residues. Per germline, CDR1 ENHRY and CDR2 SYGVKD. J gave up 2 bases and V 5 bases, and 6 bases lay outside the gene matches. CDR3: CAISSAGVTKNIQYF. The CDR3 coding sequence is TGTGCCATCAGTTCGGCGGGAGTGACCAAAAACATTCAGTACTTC.

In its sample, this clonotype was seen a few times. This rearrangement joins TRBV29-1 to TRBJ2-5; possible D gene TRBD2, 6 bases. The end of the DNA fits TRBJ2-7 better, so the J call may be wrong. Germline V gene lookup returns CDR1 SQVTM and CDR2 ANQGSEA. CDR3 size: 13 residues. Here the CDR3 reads CSAASEPSYEQYF. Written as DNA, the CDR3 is TGCAGCGCTGCTAGCGAACCTTCCTACGAGCAGTACTTC.

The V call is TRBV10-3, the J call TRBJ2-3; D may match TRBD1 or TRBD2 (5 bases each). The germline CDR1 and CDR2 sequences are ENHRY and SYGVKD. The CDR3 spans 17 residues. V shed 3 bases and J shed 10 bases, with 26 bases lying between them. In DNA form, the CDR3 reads TGTGCCATCAGTGAAGACCCCCCGGGACGGAGGTCCCCATCGCAGTATTTT. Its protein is CAISEDPPGRRSPSQYF.

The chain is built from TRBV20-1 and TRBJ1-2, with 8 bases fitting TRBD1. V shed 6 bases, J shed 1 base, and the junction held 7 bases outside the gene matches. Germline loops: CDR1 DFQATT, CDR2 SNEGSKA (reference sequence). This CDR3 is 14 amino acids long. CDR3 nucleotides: TGCAGTGCGGGCTGGGACAGGAATAACTATGGCTACACCTTC. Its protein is CSAGWDRNNYGYTF.

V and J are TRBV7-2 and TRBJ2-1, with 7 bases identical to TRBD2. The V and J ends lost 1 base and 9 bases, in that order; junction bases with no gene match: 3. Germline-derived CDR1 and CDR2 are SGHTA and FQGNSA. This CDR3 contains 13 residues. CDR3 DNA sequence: TGTGCCAGCAGCTTAGGGAGCGGGATTGAGCAGTTCTTC. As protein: CASSLGSGIEQFF.

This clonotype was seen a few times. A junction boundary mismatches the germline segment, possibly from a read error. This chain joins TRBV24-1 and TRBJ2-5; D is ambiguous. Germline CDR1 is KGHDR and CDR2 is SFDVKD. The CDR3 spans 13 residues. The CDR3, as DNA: TGTACCACCAGTGATAGTCAGCAAGAGACCCAGTACTTC. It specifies CTTSDSQQETQYF.

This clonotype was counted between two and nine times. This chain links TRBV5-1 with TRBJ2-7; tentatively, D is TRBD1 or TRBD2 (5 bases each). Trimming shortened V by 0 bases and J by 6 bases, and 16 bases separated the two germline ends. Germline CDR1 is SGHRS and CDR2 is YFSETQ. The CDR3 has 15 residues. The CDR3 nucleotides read TGCGCCAGCAGCTTGGGGCAGGGACCCAGAATCGAGCAGTACTTC. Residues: CASSLGQGPRIEQYF. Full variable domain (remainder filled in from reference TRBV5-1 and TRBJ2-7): KAGVTQTPRYLIKTRGQQVTLSCSPISGHRSVSWYQQTPGQGLQFLFEYFSETQRNKGNFPGRFSGRQFSNSRSEMNVSTLELGDSALYLCASSLGQGPRIEQYFGPGTRLTVT.

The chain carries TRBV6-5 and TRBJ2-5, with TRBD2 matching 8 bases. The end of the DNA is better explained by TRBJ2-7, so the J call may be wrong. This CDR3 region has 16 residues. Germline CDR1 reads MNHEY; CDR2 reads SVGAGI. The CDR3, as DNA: TGTGCCAGCAGTTACAAGAGAGCGGGGGTTTTCTACGAGCAGTACTTC. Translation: CASSYKRAGVFYEQYF.

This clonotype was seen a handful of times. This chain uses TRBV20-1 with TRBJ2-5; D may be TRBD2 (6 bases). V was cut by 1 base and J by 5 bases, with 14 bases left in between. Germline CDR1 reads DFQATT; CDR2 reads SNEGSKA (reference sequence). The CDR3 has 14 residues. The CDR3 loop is CSARGEWDWETQYF. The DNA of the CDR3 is TGCAGTGCTAGAGGGGAGTGGGACTGGGAGACCCAGTACTTC.

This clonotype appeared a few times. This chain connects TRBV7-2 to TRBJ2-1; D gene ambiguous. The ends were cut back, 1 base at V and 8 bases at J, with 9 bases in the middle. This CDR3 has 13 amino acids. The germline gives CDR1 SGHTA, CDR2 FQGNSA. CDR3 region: CASSLVWLDEQFF. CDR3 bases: TGTGCCAGCAGCTTAGTATGGTTAGATGAGCAGTTCTTC.

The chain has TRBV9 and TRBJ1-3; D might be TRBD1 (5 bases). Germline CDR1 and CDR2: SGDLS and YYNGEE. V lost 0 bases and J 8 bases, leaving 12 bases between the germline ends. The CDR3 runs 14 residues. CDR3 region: CASSVGGDGDTIYF. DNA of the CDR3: TGTGCCAGCAGCGTAGGGGGCGACGGGGACACCATATATTTT. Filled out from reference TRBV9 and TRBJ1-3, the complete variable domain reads DSGVTQTPKHLITATGQRVTLRCSPRSGDLSVYWYQQSLDQGLQFLIQYYNGEERAKGNILERFSAQQFPDLHSELNLSSLELGDSALYFCASSVGGDGDTIYFGEGSWLTVV.

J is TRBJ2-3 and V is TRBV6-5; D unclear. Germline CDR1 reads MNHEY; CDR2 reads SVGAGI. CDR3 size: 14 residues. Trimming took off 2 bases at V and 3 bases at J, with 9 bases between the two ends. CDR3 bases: TGTGCCAGCAGTTACCTGAAGCCGACAGATACGCAGTATTTT. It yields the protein CASSYLKPTDTQYF.